Shown below are 23 T cell receptor beta chains from a single sample sequenced in a study of Graves' ophthalmopathy and Graves' hyperthyroidism (dated by TCRdb to about 2018). Instrument on record: Illumina HiSeq 2000. For repertoire sequencing, TCR beta CDR3 regions were amplified from RNA transcripts. The first round of RT-PCR was done with HTBI primers and the Qiagen OneStep RT-PCR kit, and was followed by a second round of multiplex PCR, then size selection and purification. TCRdb handled the public reads itself, with Q25 trimming in fastp and clone calling in MiXCR, and kept productive beta chains. Merged by CDR3 protein, the rows form single entries marked with the most common genes and DNA. This sample holds over a million distinct CDR3 sequences; around a third were observed only once. Around 10% of the sample belongs to the ten largest clones. Sequencing was performed on peripheral blood or thyroid tissue (not recorded which). The receptors stem from an adult man with Graves' hyperthyroidism.

The chain employs TRBV5-1 and TRBJ2-2; D is possibly TRBD1 or TRBD2 (5 bases each). CDR1 is SGHRS and CDR2 is YFSETQ in the germline V gene. The V gene lost 4 bases and the J gene lost 6 bases, with 16 bases spanning the gap. CDR3 size: 15 residues. For the CDR3, the DNA is TGCGCCAGCAGCCTGGGACCACGGGTTCCCGGGGAGCTGTTTTTT. Protein product: CASSLGPRVPGELFF.

Remarks on this clonotype: Since a much larger clone is just one base distant, this may be a read error. The V gene is TRBV2, the J gene TRBJ2-5; 7 nucleotides agree with TRBD1. The CDR3 runs 15 residues. Germline lookup yields CDR1 SNHLY and CDR2 FYNNEI. This CDR3 reads CASSDGAGGIGTQHF. CDR3 nucleotides: TGTGCCAGCAGTGATGGTGCAGGGGGTATTGGGACCCAGCACTTC.

This chain links TRBV20-1 with TRBJ2-3, with 7 bases fitting TRBD2. Looked up from germline, CDR1 is DFQATT and CDR2 is SNEGSKA (reference sequence). Trimming at V came to 2 bases and at J to 6 bases, leaving 2 bases not matched to a gene. The CDR3 consists of 12 residues. CDR3 region: CSARTSADTQYF. Here the CDR3 DNA reads TGCAGTGCTAGAACTAGCGCCGATACGCAGTATTTT.

The gene calls are TRBV7-2 and TRBJ1-1, with 7 nucleotides matching TRBD1. With V trimmed by 4 bases and J by 2 bases, 13 bases remained unmatched. The CDR3 is made up of 17 amino acids. Germline CDR1 reads SGHTA; CDR2 reads FQGNSA. CDR3 protein: CASSYRGAGGTNTEAFF. The CDR3, as DNA: TGTGCCAGCAGCTACAGGGGCGCAGGCGGAACCAACACTGAAGCTTTCTTT.

This clonotype was seen a handful of times. The chain links TRBV25-1 to TRBJ1-4; D is perhaps TRBD1 (5 bases). The CDR3 extends over 12 amino acids. Trimming removed 10 bases at V and 6 bases at J, with 12 bases between. Germline-derived CDR1 and CDR2 are MGHDK and SYGVNS. CDR3: CATKFRDEKLFF. The CDR3 DNA reads as TGTGCCACGAAATTCAGGGATGAAAAACTGTTTTTT.

The CDR3 here is CASSPSGQGSLSNYGYTF. In nucleotides, the CDR3 is TGCGCCAGCAGCCCATCGGGACAGGGGAGTCTCTCAAACTATGGCTACACCTTC. This chain links TRBV4-3 with TRBJ1-2; 10 nucleotides line up with TRBD1. The length of the CDR3 is 18 residues. CDR1 and CDR2 from the germline V gene are LGHNA and YSLEER. V lost 4 bases and J lost 2; bases outside the gene matches: 13.

The sample holds a few counts of this clonotype. An end of the junction does not agree with germline; a read error may underlie this. CDR3 DNA: TGCGCCAGCAGCCCCCCAGGGGAGGAAGACTATGGCTACACCTTC. Residues: CASSPPGEEDYGYTF. This chain joins TRBV2 and TRBJ1-2; tentative D call: TRBD1 (6 bases). This CDR3 has 15 residues. Germline CDR1 and CDR2: SNHLY and FYNNEI.

This sequence joins TRBV25-1 and TRBJ1-6; TRBD1 agrees at 8 bases. Germline V CDR1 and CDR2: MGHDK, SYGVNS. The CDR3 spans 16 residues. Trimming at V came to 6 bases and at J to 8 bases, leaving 12 bases not matched to a gene. In DNA form, the CDR3 reads TGTGCCAGCAGCTACCCGGACAGGGACAGCCATTCACCCCTCCACTTT. Its translation: CASSYPDRDSHSPLHF.

In its sample, this clonotype was seen once. V and J are TRBV29-1 and TRBJ2-3; D not resolved. V lost 6 bases and J 3 bases, leaving 7 bases between the germline ends. Germline loops: CDR1 SQVTM, CDR2 ANQGSEA. This CDR3 is 11 amino acids long. The CDR3 spells CSVTYTDTQYF. The DNA for the CDR3 is TGCAGCGTGACCTATACAGATACGCAGTATTTT.

Of note for this clonotype: This clone may be a read error of a much larger clone one base away. This chain joins TRBV7-6 and TRBJ2-2; TRBD2 agrees at 8 bases. The CDR3 length is 12 residues. CDR1 is SGHVS, CDR2 FNYEAQ, per germline. The CDR3 region has the DNA TGTGCCAGCAGCCCATGGGCGGGGGGGCTGTTTTTT. Its translation: CASSPWAGGLFF.

This clonotype has ten or more counts. The chain combines TRBV12-3 or TRBV12-4 with TRBJ2-5; 7 bases align to TRBD1. The CDR3 runs to 15 residues. The V segment lost 5 bases and the J segment 4 bases; nucleotides outside the gene matches: 10. This CDR3 is CASSGYETGSETQYF. The CDR3 region has the DNA TGTGCCAGCAGTGGATACGAGACAGGGTCAGAGACCCAGTACTTC.

This clonotype was recorded many times. The chain joins TRBV29-1 to TRBJ1-1; D is uncertain. Trimming removed 5 bases from V and 3 bases from J, with 7 bases in between. This CDR3 has 11 residues. Germline assignment: CDR1 SQVTM and CDR2 ANQGSEA. The CDR3 reads CSVSEDTEAFF. The CDR3 nucleotides are TGCAGCGTTTCGGAGGACACTGAAGCTTTCTTT. Together with reference TRBV29-1 and TRBJ1-1, the CDR3 gives the full variable domain: SAVISQKPSRDICQRGTSLTIQCQVDSQVTMMFWYRQQPGQSLTLIATANQGSEATYESGFVIDKFPISRPNLTFSTLTVSNMSPEDSSIYLCSVSEDTEAFFGQGTRLTVV.

The chain links TRBV10-3 to TRBJ1-2; D unresolved. The CDR3 is 14 residues long. The V end lost 3 bases, the J end lost 3 bases, and 11 bases lay between the germline ends. CDR1 is ENHRY and CDR2 is SYGVKD in the germline V gene. The CDR3 nucleotides read TGTGCCATCAGTGAAGCGCCGGGTGACTATGGCTACACCTTC. Translated: CAISEAPGDYGYTF.

About this clonotype: Possible read error: a much larger clone is one base away. The CDR3 DNA reads TGTGCCAGCAGCCAAGTCGGACAGGTAGATCAGCCCCAGCATTTT. It specifies CASSQVGQVDQPQHF. The V call is TRBV7-3, the J call TRBJ1-5, with 7 bases aligning to TRBD1. Per the germline V gene, CDR1 is SGHTA and CDR2 is FQGTGA. The CDR3 contains 15 residues. V lost 5 bases to trimming and J lost 5 bases; unmatched junction nucleotides: 9.

The V gene is TRBV27, the J gene TRBJ2-5; no firm D call. The CDR3 runs 15 residues. Germline V gene sequence: CDR1 MNHEY, CDR2 SMNVEV (reference sequence). Trimming removed 4 bases at V and 7 bases at J, with 19 bases between. DNA of the CDR3: TGTGCCAGCAGTTCCTATTTATCCGCGCCCGGGACCCAGTACTTC. Its translation is CASSSYLSAPGTQYF.

V gene TRBV7-2 combines with J gene TRBJ2-5, with TRBD2 matching 13 bases. With 6 bases clipped from V and 6 bases from J, the junction kept 10 bases outside the gene matches. Germline CDR1 SGHTA, CDR2 FQGNSA. The CDR3 has 16 residues. CDR3 DNA sequence: TGTGCCAGCAGGGCCGGGACTAGCGGGGTCGGGAAGACCCAGTACTTC. It is translated as CASRAGTSGVGKTQYF.

This clonotype has ten or more counts. This chain connects TRBV20-1 to TRBJ1-2; 7 bases agree with TRBD1. With 5 bases clipped from V and 3 bases from J, the junction kept 3 bases outside the gene matches. Germline values: CDR1 DFQATT, CDR2 SNEGSKA (reference sequence). The CDR3 covers 12 residues. The CDR3 nucleotides read TGCAGTGCTTGGACAGGAGACTATGGCTACACCTTC. Its translation: CSAWTGDYGYTF.

J is TRBJ2-7 and V is TRBV6-5; 8 nucleotides match TRBD1. V lost 2 bases and J lost 2; bases outside the gene matches: 5. Germline CDR1 is MNHEY and CDR2 is SVGAGI. This CDR3 comprises 15 residues. In nucleotides, the CDR3 is TGTGCCAGCAGTTACGACAGGGGTCCAACCTACGAGCAGTACTTC. Translating it yields CASSYDRGPTYEQYF.

A few counts support this clonotype. The rearrangement uses TRBV7-8 and TRBJ1-5, with 7 bases identical to TRBD1. Germline V gene sequence: CDR1 SGHVS, CDR2 FQNEAQ. This CDR3 contains 16 residues. V lost 3 bases, J lost 4 bases, and 9 bases stayed unmatched. CDR3 bases: TGTGCCAGCAGCTTTAACAGGGGAGGGTTAAATCAGCCCCAGCATTTT. The encoded protein is CASSFNRGGLNQPQHF.

This clonotype has just a few counts. Given a much more abundant clone one base away, this may be a read error. The gene calls are TRBV28 and TRBJ2-7, with D uncertain. V was shortened by 6 bases and J by 0 bases, with 3 bases between the two germline ends. There are 11 residues in the CDR3. Germline V gene sequence: CDR1 MDHEN, CDR2 SYDVKM. The CDR3 region has the DNA TGTGCCAGCAGAATCTCCTACGAGCAGTACTTC. It encodes CASRISYEQYF.

This clonotype was seen repeatedly, ten times or more. The gene calls are TRBV10-3 and TRBJ2-7; TRBD2 might be the D (5 bases). The CDR3 is 12 amino acids. Trimming shortened V by 5 bases and J by 0 bases, and 5 bases separated the two germline ends. Germline lookup yields CDR1 ENHRY and CDR2 SYGVKD. The CDR3 is CAISRDSYEQYF. CDR3 sequence (DNA): TGTGCCATCAGTCGGGACTCCTACGAGCAGTACTTC.

This rearrangement joins TRBV11-2 to TRBJ1-1; D remains ambiguous. Trimming left V 4 bases short and J 1 base short, with 13 bases between. The CDR3 has 15 amino acids. The germline CDR1 and CDR2 sequences are SGHAT and FQNNGV. In nucleotides, the CDR3 is TGTGCCAGCAGCTGGCCCAGGACGGGGAACACTGAAGCTTTCTTT. Residues: CASSWPRTGNTEAFF.

Concerning this clonotype itself: A much larger clonotype is one base distant, so this may be a read error. V is TRBV20-1 and J is TRBJ2-5; D call uncertain. This CDR3 region has 14 residues. Trimming took off 0 bases at V and 3 bases at J, with 11 bases between the two ends. CDR1 and CDR2 from the germline V gene are DFQATT and SNEGSKA (reference sequence). The DNA of the CDR3 is TGCAGTGCTAGAGAGGAGTGGGTGGAAGAGACCCAGTACTTC. It is translated as CSAREEWVEETQYF.